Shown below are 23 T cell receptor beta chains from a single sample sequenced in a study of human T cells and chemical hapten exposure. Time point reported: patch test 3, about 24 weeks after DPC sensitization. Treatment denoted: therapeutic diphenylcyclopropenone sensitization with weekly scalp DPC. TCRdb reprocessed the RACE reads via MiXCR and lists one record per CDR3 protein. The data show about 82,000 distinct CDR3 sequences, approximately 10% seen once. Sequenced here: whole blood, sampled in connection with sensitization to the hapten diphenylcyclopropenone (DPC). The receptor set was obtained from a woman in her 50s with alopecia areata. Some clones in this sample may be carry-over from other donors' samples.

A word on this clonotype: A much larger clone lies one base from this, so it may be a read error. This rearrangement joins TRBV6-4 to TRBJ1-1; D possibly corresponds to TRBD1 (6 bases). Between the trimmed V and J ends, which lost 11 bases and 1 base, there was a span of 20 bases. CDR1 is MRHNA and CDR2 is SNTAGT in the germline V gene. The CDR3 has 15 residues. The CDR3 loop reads CAPYTGREGNTEAFF. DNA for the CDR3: TGTGCCCCCTACACAGGGAGGGAGGGGAACACTGAAGCTTTCTTT.

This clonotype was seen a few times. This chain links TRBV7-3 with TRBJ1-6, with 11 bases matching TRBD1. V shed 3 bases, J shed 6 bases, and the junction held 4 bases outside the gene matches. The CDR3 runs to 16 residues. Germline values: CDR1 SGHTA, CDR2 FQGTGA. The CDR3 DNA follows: TGTGCCAGCAGCTTGATCGGGACAGGGGGTAATTCACCCCTCCACTTT. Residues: CASSLIGTGGNSPLHF.

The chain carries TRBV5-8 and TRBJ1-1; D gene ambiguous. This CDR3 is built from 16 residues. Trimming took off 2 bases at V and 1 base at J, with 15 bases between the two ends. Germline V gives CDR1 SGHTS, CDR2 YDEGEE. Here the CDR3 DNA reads TGTGCCAGCAGCTTAGTACCTACGAGGAGGAACACTGAAGCTTTCTTT. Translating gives CASSLVPTRRNTEAFF.

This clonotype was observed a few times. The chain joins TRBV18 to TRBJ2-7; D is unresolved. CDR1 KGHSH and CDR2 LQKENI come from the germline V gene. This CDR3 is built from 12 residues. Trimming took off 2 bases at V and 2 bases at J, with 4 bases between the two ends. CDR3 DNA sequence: TGTGCCAGCTCACCAATCCCCTACGAGCAGTACTTC. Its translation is CASSPIPYEQYF. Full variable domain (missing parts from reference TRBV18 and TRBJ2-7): NAGVMQNPRHLVRRRGQEARLRCSPMKGHSHVYWYRQLPEEGLKFMVYLQKENIIDESGMPKERFSAEFPKEGPSILRIQQVVRGDSAAYFCASSPIPYEQYFGPGTRLTVT.

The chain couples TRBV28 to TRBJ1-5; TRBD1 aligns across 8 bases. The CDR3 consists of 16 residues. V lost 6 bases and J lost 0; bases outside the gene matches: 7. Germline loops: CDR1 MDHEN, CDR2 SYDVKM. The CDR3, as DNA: TGTGCCAGCAGGTTTACAGGGGGGAGTAGCAATCAGCCCCAGCATTTT. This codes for CASRFTGGSSNQPQHF.

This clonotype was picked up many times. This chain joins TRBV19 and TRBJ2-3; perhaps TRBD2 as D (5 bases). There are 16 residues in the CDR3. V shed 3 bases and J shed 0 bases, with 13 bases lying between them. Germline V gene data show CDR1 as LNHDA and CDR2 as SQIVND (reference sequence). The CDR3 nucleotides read TGTGCCAGTAGTATGTTGGCAGGAGGTAGCACAGATACGCAGTATTTT. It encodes CASSMLAGGSTDTQYF. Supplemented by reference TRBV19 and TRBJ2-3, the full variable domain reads DGGITQSPKYLFRKEGQNVTLSCEQNLNHDAMYWYRQDPGQGLRLIYYSQIVNDFQKGDIAEGYSVSREKKESFPLTVTSAQKNPTAFYLCASSMLAGGSTDTQYFGPGTRLTVL.

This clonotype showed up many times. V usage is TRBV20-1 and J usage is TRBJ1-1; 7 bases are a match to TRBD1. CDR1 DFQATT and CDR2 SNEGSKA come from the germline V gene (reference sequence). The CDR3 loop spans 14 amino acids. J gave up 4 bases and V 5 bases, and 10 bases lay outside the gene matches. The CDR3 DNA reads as TGCAGTGCTCCCAAACCAGGGGGGCGCACTGAAGCTTTCTTT. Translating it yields CSAPKPGGRTEAFF.

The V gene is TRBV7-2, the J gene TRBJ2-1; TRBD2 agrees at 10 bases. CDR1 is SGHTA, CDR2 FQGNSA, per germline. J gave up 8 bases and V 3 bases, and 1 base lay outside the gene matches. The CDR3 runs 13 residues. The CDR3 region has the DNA TGTGCCAGCAGCTTCGGGACTAGCGATGAGCAGTTCTTC. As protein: CASSFGTSDEQFF.

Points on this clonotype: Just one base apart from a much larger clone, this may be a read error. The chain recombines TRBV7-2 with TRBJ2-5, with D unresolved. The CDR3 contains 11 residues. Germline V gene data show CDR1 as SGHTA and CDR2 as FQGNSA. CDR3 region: CACSLTETQYF. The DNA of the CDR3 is TGTGCCTGCAGCTTAACAGAGACCCAGTACTTC.

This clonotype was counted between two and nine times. The CDR3 loop is CSARASSGLSYEQYF. The CDR3 nucleotides are TGCAGTGCTAGAGCCTCTTCGGGACTATCCTACGAGCAGTACTTC. The chain combines TRBV20-1 with TRBJ2-7; 7 bases map to TRBD2. After removal of 1 base from V and 1 base from J, the junction contained 7 bases not matched to a gene. The CDR3 length is 15 residues. Germline V lookup: CDR1 DFQATT, CDR2 SNEGSKA (reference sequence).

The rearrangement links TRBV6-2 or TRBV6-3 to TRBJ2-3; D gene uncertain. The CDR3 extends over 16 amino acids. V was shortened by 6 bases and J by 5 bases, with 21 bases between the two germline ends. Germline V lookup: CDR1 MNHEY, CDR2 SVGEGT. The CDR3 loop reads CASSPYEAEGKDTQYF. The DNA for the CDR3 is TGTGCCAGCAGCCCCTATGAGGCGGAAGGGAAAGATACGCAGTATTTT.

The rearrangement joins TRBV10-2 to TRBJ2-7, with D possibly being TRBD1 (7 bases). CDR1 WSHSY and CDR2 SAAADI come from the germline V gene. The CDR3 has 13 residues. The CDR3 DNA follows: TGCGCAACCAAGGAGGGGGCCTCCTACGAGCAGTACTTC. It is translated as CATKEGASYEQYF.

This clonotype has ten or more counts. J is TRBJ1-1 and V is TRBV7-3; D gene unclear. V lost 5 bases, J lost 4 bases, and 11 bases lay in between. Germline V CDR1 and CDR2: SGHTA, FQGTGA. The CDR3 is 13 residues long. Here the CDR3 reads CASSDNLGTEAFF. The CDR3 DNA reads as TGTGCCAGCAGCGATAACCTGGGCACTGAAGCTTTCTTT.

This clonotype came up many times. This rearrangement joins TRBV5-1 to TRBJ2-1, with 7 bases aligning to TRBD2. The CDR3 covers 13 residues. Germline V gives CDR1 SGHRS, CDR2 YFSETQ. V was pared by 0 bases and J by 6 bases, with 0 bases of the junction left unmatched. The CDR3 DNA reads TGCGCCAGCAGCTTGGGGACTAGCAATGAGCAGTTCTTC. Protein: CASSLGTSNEQFF.

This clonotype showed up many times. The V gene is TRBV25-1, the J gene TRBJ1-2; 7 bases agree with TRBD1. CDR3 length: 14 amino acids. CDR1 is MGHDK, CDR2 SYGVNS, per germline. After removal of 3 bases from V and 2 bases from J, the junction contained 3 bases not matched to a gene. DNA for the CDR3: TGTGCCAGCAGTGATCCGACAGGGAACTATGGCTACACCTTC. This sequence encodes CASSDPTGNYGYTF.

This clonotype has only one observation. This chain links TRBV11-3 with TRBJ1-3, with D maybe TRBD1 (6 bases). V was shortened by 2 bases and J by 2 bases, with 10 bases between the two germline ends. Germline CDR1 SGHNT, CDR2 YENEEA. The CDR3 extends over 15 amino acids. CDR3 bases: TGTGCCAGCAGCTTATATGGGACACCTGGAAACACCATATATTTT. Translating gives CASSLYGTPGNTIYF. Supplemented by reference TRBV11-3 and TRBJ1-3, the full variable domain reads EAGVVQSPRYKIIEKKQPVAFWCNPISGHNTLYWYLQNLGQGPELLIRYENEEAVDDSQLPKDRFSAERLKGVDSTLKIQPAELGDSAVYLCASSLYGTPGNTIYFGEGSWLTVV.

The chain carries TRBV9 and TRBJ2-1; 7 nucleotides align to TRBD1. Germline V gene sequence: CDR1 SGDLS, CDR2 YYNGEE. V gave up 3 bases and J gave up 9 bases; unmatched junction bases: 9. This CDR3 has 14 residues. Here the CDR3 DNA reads TGTGCCAGCAGCGCGAACCCACAGGGGTTTGAGCAGTTCTTC. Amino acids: CASSANPQGFEQFF.

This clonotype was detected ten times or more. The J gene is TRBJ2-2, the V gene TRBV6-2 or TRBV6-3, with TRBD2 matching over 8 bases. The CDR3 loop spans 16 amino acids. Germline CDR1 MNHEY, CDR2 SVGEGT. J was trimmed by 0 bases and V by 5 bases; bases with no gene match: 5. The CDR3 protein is CASSGVAGTNTGELFF. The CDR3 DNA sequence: TGTGCCAGCAGTGGAGTAGCGGGGACGAACACCGGGGAGCTGTTTTTT.

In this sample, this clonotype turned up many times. The CDR3 region is CASSHQTTGQWFF. CDR3 DNA: TGTGCCAGCAGCCACCAGACTACAGGGCAGTGGTTCTTC. The rearrangement joins TRBV3-1 to TRBJ2-1, with D possibly TRBD1 on 6 matching bases. V dropped 3 bases and J dropped 15 bases, with 18 bases sitting between them. The CDR3 totals 13 residues. The germline gives CDR1 LGHDT, CDR2 YNNKEL (reference sequence).

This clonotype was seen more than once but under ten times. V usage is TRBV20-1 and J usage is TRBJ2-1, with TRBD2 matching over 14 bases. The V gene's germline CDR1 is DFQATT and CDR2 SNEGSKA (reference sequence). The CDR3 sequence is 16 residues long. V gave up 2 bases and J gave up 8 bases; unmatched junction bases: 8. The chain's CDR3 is CSARPRTSGRIDEQFF. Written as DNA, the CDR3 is TGCAGTGCTAGACCCCGGACTAGCGGGAGGATCGATGAGCAGTTCTTC.

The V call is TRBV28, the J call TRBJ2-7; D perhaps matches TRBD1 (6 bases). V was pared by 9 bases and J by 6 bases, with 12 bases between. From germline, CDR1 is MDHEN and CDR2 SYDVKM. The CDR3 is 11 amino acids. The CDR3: CASTGPAEQYF. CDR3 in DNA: TGTGCCAGTACAGGGCCTGCCGAGCAGTACTTC.

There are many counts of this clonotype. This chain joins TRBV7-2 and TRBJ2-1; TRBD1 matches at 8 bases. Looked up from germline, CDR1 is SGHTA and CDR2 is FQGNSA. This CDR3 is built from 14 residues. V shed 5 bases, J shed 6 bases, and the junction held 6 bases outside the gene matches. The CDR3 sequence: CASSQDRASNEQFF. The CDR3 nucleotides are TGTGCCAGCAGCCAGGACAGGGCCTCCAATGAGCAGTTCTTC.

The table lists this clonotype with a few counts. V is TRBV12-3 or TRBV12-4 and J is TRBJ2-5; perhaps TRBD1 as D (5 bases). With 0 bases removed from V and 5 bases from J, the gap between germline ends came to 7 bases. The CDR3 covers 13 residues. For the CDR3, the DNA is TGTGCCAGCAGTTTAGCAGGGGTCGAGACCCAGTACTTC. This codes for CASSLAGVETQYF.